This TCR beta chain stems from a study of blood T cell repertoires in COVID-19. Study-level information: Samples of COVID-19 (acute and convalescent) were obtained from the United States, Italy and Spain. Sample material is recorded as cDNA or gDNA derived from T cells, B-cell-depleted T cells, or PBMCs.

Recruited during active infection, patients (from Seattle) were subsequently followed longitudinally. With V trimmed by 3 bases and J by 5 bases, 4 bases remained unmatched. The CDR3 has 13 amino acids. The V gene's germline CDR1 is GTSNPN and CDR2 SVGIG (reference sequence). In the source study's methods: Estimation of nucleated cell counts relied on the amplification of reference gene primers. Using immunoSEQ multiplex PCR, the repertoire was profiled, and TCRdb retains in-frame clones only, with some absent. V, J and clone size derive from that table, while D and trimming were established from the DNA sequence. Among around 130,000 clones listed, about nine tenths were seen once.

The sequence was obtained from a man in his 60s with COVID-19, enrolled during active disease. The sequenced sample was peripheral blood. This chain uses TRBV30 with TRBJ1-1; 9 nucleotides align to TRBD1. The CDR3 sequence: CAWSGTGWTEAFF. The CDR3 region has the DNA TGTGCCTGGAGCGGGACAGGGTGGACTGAAGCTTTCTTT.